Listed below are T cell receptor beta chains from one sample, sequenced in a study of T cell responses to AZD1222 COVID-19 vaccine. The assay was immunoSEQ multiplex PCR, and TCRdb's table has in-frame clones only and misses some. The table has over 85,000 clones, about nine tenths seen once. The input for sequencing was peripheral blood, taken 28 days after the second AZD1222 dose. These TCRs come from an adult who received the AZD1222 COVID-19 vaccine. Each CDR3 is given with its conserved first and last residue. Fields, in order: D gene, clone size, V gene, CDR3 length, CDR3 protein. The D gene is left open where the match is weak. Size tells how often a clone was seen (once, few, many) or the class of an expanded clone, and some rows leave it out.

. . TRBV2 14 CASTIGRIPQPQHF
TRBD2 . TRBV7-9 16 CASNTGLAGTTDTQYF
TRBD1 . TRBV10-3 13 CAIREQGMVRAFF
TRBD1 . TRBV5-1 15 CASSLGTGGNYGYTF
TRBD1 . TRBV3-1/TRBV3-2 14 CASSRGQPGETQYF
. . TRBV19 14 CATTSGEEVSPLHF
. . TRBV28 14 CASSLVGRSGGYTF
. once TRBV5-4 15 CASSLGGVNGNTIYF
TRBD1 . TRBV6-5 14 CASSYRQGPQPQHF
. . TRBV7-9 14 CASTWVPLQETQYF
. . TRBV10-1 10 CARTRETQYF
TRBD2 . TRBV24-1 17 CATSGTSGGAYQETQYF
TRBD2 . TRBV5-4 15 CASREGGTSVPEQYF
TRBD1 . TRBV7-2 14 CASSAGQGANTIYF
TRBD1 few TRBV7-2 13 CASSLQGAGELFF
. . TRBV5-1 15 CASFVSGRSTDTQYF
. few TRBV7-8 13 CASSRVSGNTIYF
. . TRBV28 16 CASKNHESSGANVLTF
. . TRBV18 17 CASSRTPGLGSGNTIYF
TRBD2 . TRBV18 16 CASSPPGSGGGGEQFF
. . TRBV5-4 13 CASSRIGGPSYTF
. . TRBV29-1 13 CSVGKGTLAEQYF
. . TRBV5-1 14 CASSPEDSRYGYTF
. . TRBV30 15 CAWSSNQGRGEKLFF
. . TRBV12-3/TRBV12-4 13 CASSVWDYQPQHF
. . TRBV21-1 16 CASSKPQGQGPGELFF
. . TRBV3-1/TRBV3-2 16 CASSDTQSSYNSPLHF
. . TRBV9 13 CASSVNLHNEQFF
. . TRBV5-1 14 CASSPDGLNEKLFF
. . TRBV6-5 14 CASRGEGHHEKLFF
. . TRBV27 15 CASSLYAGMNTEAFF
TRBD1 . TRBV5-1 18 CASSLSRDPGGAYYEQYF
. . TRBV6-2/TRBV6-3 13 CASSDGQGYGYTF
. . TRBV29-1 16 CSVLPGTAFSGNTIYF
. . TRBV2 15 CASSPRAAGANVLTF